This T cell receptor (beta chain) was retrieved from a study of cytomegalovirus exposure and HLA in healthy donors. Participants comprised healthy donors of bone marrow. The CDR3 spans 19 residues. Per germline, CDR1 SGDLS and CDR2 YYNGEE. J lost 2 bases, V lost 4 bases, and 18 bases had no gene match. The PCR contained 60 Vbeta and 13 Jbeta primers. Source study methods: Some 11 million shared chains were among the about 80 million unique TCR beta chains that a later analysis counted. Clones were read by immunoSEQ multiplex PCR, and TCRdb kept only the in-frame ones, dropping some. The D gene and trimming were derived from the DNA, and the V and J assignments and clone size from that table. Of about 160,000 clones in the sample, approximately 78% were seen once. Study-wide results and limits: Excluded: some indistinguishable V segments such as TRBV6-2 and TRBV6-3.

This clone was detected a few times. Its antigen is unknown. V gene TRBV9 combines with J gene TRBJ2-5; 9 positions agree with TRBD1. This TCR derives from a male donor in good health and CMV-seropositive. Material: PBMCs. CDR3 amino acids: CASSRQRGQGNVRQETQYF. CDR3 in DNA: TGTGCCAGCAGCCGACAGAGGGGACAGGGAAACGTTAGGCAAGAGACCCAGTACTTC.